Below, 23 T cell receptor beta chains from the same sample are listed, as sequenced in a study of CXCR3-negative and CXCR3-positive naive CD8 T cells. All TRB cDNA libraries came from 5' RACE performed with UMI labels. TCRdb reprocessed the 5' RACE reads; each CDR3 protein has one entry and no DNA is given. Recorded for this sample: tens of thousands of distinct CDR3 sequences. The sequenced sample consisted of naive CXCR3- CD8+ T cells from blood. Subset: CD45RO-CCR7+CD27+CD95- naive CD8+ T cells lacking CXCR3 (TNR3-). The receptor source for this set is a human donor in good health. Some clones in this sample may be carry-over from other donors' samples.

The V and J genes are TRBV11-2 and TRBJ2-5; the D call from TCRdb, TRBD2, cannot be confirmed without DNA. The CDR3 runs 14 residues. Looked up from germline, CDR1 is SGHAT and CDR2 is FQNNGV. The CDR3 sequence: CASSSSGLASPQYF.

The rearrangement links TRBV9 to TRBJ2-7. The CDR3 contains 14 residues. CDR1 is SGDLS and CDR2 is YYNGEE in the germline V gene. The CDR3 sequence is CASSVGPSSYEQYF.

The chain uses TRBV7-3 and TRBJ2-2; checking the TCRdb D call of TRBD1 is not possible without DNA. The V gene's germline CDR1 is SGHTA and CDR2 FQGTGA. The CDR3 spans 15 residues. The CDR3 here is CASSSPVGGAGELFF. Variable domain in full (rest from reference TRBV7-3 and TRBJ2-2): GAGVSQTPSNKVTEKGKYVELRCDPISGHTALYWYRQSLGQGPEFLIYFQGTGAADDSGLPNDRFFAVRPEGSVSTLKIQRTERGDSAVYLCASSSPVGGAGELFFGEGSRLTVL.

CDR3 amino acids: CSVQAGEGYTF. The chain uses TRBV29-1 and TRBJ1-2; TCRdb picks TRBD1, but there is no DNA to check that call. This CDR3 is built from 11 residues. Germline V lookup: CDR1 SQVTM, CDR2 ANQGSEA.

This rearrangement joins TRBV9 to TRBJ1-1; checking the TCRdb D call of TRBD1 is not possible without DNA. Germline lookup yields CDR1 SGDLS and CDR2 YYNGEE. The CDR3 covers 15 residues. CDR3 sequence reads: CASSVEAGLPSEAFF.

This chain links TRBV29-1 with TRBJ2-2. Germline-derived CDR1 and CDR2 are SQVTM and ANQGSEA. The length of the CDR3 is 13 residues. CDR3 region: CAGRGSDTGELFF.

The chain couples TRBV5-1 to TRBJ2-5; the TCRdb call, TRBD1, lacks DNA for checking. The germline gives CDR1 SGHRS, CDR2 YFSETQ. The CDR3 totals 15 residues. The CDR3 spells CASSPVQGDQETQYF.

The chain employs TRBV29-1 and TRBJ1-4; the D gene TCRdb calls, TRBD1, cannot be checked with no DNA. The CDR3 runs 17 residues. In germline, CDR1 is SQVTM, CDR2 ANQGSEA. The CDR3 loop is CSVRGDVNGTGYEKLFF.

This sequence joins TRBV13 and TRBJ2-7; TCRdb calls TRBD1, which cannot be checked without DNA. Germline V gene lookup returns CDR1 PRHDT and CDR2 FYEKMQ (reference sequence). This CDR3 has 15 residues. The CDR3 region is CASSQGHPGSYEQYF.

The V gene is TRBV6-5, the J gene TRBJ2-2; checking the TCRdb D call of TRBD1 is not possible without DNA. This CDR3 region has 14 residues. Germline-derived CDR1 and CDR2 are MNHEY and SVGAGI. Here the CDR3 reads CASRAGQNTGELFF.

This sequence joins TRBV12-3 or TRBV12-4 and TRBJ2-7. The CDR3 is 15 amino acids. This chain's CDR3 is CASSLGKGPTYEQYF.

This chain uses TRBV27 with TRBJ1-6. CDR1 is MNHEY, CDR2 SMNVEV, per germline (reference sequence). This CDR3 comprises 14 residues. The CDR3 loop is CASSLTGLNSPLHF.

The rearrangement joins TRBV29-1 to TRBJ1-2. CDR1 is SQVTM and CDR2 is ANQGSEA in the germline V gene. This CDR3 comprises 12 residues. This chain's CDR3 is CSVKDANYGYTF.

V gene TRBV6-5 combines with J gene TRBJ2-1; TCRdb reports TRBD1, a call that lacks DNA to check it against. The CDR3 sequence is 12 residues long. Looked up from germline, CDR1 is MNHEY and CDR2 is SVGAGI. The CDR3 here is CASRPSGDEQFF.

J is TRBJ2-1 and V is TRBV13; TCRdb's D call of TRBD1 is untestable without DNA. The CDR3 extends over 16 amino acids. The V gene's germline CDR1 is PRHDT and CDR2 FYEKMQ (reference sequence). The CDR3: CASSLGDSVNYNEQFF.

The CDR3 loop is CASSASGDTGELFF. The chain has TRBV6-4 and TRBJ2-2; absent DNA, TCRdb's TRBD1 call cannot be checked. The germline gives CDR1 MRHNA, CDR2 SNTAGT. This CDR3 has 14 residues.

CDR3 loop: CASSPGGGGLQETQYF. V usage is TRBV7-3 and J usage is TRBJ2-5; TCRdb gives TRBD1 as the D gene, but with no DNA this cannot be confirmed. The CDR3 contains 16 residues. From germline, CDR1 is SGHTA and CDR2 FQGTGA.

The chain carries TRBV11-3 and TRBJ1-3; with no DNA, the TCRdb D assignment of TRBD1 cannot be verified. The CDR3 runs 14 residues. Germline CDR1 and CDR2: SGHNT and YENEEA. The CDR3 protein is CASSRRTVGNAIYF.

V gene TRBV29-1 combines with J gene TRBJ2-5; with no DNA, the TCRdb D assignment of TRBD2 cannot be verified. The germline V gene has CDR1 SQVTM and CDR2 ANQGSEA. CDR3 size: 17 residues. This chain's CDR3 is CSVDGGLAGLYQETQYF.

CDR3 sequence reads: CASSLANYEQYF. This chain joins TRBV5-6 and TRBJ2-7. Germline V lookup: CDR1 SGHDT, CDR2 YYEEEE. The CDR3 extends over 12 amino acids.

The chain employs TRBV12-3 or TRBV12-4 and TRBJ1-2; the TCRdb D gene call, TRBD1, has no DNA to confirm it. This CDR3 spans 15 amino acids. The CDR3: CASSSTGDQNYGYTF.

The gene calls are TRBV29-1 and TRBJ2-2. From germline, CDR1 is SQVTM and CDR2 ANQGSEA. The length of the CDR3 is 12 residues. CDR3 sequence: CSAWENTGELFF.

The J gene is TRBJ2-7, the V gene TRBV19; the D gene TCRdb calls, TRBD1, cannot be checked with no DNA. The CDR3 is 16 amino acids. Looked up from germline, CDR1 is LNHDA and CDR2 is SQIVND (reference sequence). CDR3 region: CASSNPRGTLPYEQYF.